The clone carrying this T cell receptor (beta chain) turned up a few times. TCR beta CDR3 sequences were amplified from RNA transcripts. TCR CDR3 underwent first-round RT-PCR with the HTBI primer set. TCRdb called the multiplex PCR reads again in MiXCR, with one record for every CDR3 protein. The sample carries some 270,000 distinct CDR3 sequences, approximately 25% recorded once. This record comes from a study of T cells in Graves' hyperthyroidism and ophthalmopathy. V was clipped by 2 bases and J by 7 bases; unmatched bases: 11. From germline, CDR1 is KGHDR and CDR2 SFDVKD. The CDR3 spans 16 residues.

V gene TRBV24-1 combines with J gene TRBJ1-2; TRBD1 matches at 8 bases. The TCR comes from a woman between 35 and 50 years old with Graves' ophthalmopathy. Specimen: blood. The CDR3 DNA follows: TGTGCCACCAGTGATTATACCGGGACAGGTTCAGGTGGCTACACCTTC. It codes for CATSDYTGTGSGGYTF.